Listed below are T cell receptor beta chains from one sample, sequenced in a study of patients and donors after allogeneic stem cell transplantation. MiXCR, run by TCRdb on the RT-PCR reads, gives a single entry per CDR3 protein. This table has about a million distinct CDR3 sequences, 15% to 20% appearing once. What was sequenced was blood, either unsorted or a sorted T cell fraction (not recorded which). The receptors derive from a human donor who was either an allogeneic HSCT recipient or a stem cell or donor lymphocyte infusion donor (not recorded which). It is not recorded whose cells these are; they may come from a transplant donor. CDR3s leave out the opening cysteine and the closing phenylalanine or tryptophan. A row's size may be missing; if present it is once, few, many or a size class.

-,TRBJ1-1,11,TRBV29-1,SVVTLGNTEAF
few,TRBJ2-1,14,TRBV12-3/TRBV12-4,ASSQTQRGAYNEQF
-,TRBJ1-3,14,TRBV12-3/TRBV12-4,ASSLSSYRGGNTIY
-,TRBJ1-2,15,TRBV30,AWSVPGGDSLLNGYT
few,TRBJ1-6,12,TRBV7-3,ASSLMANNSPLH
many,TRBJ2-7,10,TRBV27,ASSLSLGEQY
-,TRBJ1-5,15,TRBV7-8,ASSPRPQGPSNQPQH
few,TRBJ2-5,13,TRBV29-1,SVSPASGSWETQY
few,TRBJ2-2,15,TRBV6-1,ASSRPGLAGATGELF
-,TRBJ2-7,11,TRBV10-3,AISDPGQAPWY
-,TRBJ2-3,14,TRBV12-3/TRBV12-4,ASSLRLAGATDTQY
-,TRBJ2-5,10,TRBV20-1,SARDQGEGPY
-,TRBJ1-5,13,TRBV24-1,ATSDTGRGNQPQH
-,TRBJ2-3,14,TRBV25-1,ASSEGSASSTDTQY
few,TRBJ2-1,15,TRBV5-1,ASSLGGTRDTYNEQF
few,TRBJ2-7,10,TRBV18,ASSPKKYEQY
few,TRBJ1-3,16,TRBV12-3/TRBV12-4,ASSLGQELMSSGNTIY
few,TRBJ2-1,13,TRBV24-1,ATSATGFRYNEQF
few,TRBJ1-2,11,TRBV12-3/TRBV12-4,ASSGGGHYGYT
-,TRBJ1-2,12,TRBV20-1,SARRWISNYGYT
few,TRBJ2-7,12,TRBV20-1,SATSGGLPTEQY
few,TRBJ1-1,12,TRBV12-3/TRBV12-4,ALRLAGANTEAF
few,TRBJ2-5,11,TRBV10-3,AIADSAAETQY
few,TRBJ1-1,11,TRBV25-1,ASSEVFNTEAF
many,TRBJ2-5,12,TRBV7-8,ASSFDRGPETQY
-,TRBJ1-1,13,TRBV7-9,ASSAAMGGVAEAF
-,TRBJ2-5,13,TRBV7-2,ASTLLEGFRETQY
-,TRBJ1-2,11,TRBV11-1,ASSLDGARGYT
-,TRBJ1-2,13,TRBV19,ASSISQGGDYGYT
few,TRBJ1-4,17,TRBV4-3,ASSPGGRGGFTTNEKLF
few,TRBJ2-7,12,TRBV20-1,SAARDRVAYEQY
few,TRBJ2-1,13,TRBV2,ASSALGEGWDEQF
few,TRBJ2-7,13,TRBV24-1,ATSDLRGGTYEQY
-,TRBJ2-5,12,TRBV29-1,SVGVGSGWETQY
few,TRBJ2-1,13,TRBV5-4,ASSWGTGLDNEQF